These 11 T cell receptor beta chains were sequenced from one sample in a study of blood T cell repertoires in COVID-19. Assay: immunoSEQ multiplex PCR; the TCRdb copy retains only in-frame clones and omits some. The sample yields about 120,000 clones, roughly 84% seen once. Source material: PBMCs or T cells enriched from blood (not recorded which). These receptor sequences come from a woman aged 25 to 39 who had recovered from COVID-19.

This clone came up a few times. DNA for the CDR3: TGTGCCAGCAGCCGACTAGCGGGGAACACCGGGGAGCTGTTTTTT. Translating it yields CASSRLAGNTGELFF. V and J are TRBV11-1 and TRBJ2-2, with 10 bases aligning to TRBD2. Germline V gene data show CDR1 as SGHAT and CDR2 as FQDESV (reference sequence). The CDR3 runs to 15 residues. The ends lost 5 bases at V and 1 base at J; junction bases unmatched: 1.

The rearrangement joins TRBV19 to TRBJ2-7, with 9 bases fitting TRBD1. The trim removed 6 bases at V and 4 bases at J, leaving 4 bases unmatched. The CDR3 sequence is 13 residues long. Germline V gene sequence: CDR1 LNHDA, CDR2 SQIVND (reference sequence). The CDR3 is CASRLTGGYEQYF. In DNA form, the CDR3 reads TGTGCCAGTAGGCTGACAGGGGGGTACGAGCAGTACTTC.

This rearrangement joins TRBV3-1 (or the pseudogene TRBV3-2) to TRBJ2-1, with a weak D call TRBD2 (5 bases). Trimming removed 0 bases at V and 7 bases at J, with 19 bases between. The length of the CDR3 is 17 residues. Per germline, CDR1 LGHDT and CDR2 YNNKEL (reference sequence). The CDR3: CASSQDGGRRLRNEQFF. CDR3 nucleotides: TGTGCCAGCAGCCAAGATGGCGGGCGGCGTTTACGGAATGAGCAGTTCTTC.

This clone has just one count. The CDR3 spells CASSQWTGSPYEQYF. Written as DNA, the CDR3 is TGCGCCAGCAGCCAGTGGACAGGGTCCCCCTACGAGCAGTACTTC. V gene TRBV5-1 combines with J gene TRBJ2-7, with 8 bases identical to TRBD1. The CDR3 extends over 15 amino acids. Germline V lookup: CDR1 SGHRS, CDR2 YFSETQ. J was trimmed by 2 bases and V by 4 bases; bases with no gene match: 8.

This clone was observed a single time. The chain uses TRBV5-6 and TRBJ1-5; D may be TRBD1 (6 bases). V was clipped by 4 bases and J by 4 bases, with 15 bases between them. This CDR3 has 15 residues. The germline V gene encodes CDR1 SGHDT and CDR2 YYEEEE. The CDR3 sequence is CASSRAGTQNQPQHF. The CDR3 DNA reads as TGTGCCAGCAGCCGGGCCGGGACACAGAATCAGCCCCAGCATTTT.

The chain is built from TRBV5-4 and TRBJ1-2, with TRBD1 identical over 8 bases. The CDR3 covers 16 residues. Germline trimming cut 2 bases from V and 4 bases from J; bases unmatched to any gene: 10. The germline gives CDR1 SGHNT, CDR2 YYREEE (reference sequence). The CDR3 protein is CASSFSPAGGFYGYTF. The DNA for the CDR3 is TGTGCCAGCAGCTTTTCTCCGGCAGGGGGCTTCTATGGCTACACCTTC.

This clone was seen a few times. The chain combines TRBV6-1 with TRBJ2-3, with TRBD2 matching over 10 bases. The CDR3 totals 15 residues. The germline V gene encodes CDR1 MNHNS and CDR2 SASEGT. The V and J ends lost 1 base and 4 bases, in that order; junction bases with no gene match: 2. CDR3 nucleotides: TGTGCCAGCAGTGAAGAAGCGGGAGGGCCAGATACGCAGTATTTT. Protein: CASSEEAGGPDTQYF.

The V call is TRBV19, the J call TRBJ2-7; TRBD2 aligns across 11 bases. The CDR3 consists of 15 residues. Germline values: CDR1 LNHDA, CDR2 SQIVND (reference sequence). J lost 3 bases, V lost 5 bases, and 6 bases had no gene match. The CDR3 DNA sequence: TGTGCCAGTAGTCCGGGGGGACTAGCGGTCTACGAGCAGTACTTC. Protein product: CASSPGGLAVYEQYF.

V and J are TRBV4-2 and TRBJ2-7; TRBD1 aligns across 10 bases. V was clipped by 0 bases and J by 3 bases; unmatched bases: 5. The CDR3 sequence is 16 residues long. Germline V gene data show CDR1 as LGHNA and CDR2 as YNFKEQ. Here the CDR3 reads CASSQDRTGGIYEQYF. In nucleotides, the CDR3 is TGTGCCAGCAGCCAAGATCGGACAGGGGGAATCTACGAGCAGTACTTC.

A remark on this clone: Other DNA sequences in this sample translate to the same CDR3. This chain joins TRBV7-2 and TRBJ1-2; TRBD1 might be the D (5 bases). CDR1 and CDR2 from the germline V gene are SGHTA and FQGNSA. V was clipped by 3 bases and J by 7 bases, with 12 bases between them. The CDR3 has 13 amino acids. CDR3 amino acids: CASSLRRGGGYTF. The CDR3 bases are TGTGCCAGCAGCTTGCGGAGGGGCGGTGGCTACACCTTC.

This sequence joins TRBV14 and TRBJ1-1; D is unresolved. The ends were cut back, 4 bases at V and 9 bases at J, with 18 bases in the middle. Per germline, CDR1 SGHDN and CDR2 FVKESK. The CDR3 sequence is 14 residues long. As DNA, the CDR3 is TGTGCCAGCAGCCTCTTTAGTTGGGCCAGCCAAGCTTTCTTT. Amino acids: CASSLFSWASQAFF.